Here is one TCR beta chain with its context. Its antigen is not yet known. Base qualities are not recorded, but no much larger clone differs from it by a single base. Other DNA sequences from this sample encode an identical CDR3 as well. In the first month after transplant, blood samples were collected up to 4 times, and after that at least monthly when available. The sample belongs to a study of graft-versus-host responses after intestinal transplantation (dated by TCRdb to about 2021). At the level of the whole study: The transplants that recipients received were multivisceral, liver-intestinal, or isolated intestinal. Every recipient was given anti-thymocyte globulin induction, then maintenance tacrolimus and steroids for roughly 3 years. After intestinal transplantation, graft-versus-host and host-versus-graft alloreactive T cell clones were followed in the graft, circulation and bone marrow using bulk TCR-beta CDR3 sequencing. To identify alloreactive clones, pre-transplant mixed lymphocyte reaction products were sequenced and compared with unstimulated pre-transplant donor and recipient T cells. Of the roughly 26 intestinal transplant recipients enrolled in the cohort, one of whom was a retransplant, a few patients without pretransplant specimens were excluded. Donor T cell macrochimerism was defined as a peak of at least 4% donor T cells among recipient peripheral blood mononuclear cells. Samples from three later patients were sequenced in-house on an Illumina MiSeq with MiXCR processing rather than by the commercial service. General conclusions and limits of the study: In patients with donor T cell macrochimerism, the allografts had high GvH to HvG T cell clonal ratios. The conclusions were limited by the relatively low number and heterogeneity of the intestinal transplant patients. Early after transplant, peak levels of circulating GvH clones were found to be associated with declines in HvG clones. GvH clones were detected in recipient bone marrow, and some of these GvH clones were observed earlier in ileal mucosa or blood, consistent with an intestinal mucosal origin.

The library was built by means of the immunoSEQ multiplex PCR assay. High-throughput TCR-beta CDR3 sequencing of genomic DNA from most patients was performed by Adaptive Biotechnologies. On the study's bioinformatics: Adaptive's ImmunoSEQ software was the source of the TCR sequencing data for fewer than 20 patients, while three other patients were processed with MiXCR and VDJtools. CDR3 nucleotide sequences shared between donor and recipient were removed because their origin could not be assigned. To count as alloreactive, a clone needed at least 2-fold expansion over unstimulated cells and a minimum CFSE-low frequency of 0.002% (template counts) or 0.001% (read counts). A clone was considered mappable if detected in the sequenced pre-transplant spleen, lymph node, or MLR CFSE-low populations of the donor or recipient. The cumulative frequency of alloreactive clones was calculated as a percentage of all sequences, weighted by copy number. Here the immuneACCESS table is served through TCRdb, limited to in-frame sequences with V and J called. Missing clones are a known gap in these copies; in checked studies unresolved V genes cover under half, and the rest lacks a known reason. V, J and clone size are those of that table, while D and trimming were read from the DNA. The sample table lists 40,000 or so clones, under 85% of them with a count of one. The top ten hold roughly 4% of the sample.

At the junction V is shortened by 0 bases and J by 5 bases; bases outside the gene matches: 6. According to the germline V gene (reference sequence), CDR1 reads LNHNV and CDR2 reads YYDKDF. Counted from cysteine to phenylalanine, this CDR3 has 16 amino acids. The only DNA kept is the CDR3, 48 bases in frame from the first base. The sample in question was PBMCs, obtained 1070 days after transplant. The receptor comes from a human patient who received an intestinal transplant, so some T cells may come from the graft donor. The rearrangement combines TRBV15 with TRBJ2-5, with TRBD2 identical over 10 junction bases. The DNA is as follows: TGTGCCACCAGCAGAGATAGGGAACTAGCGGGGGAGACCCAGTACTTC. It specifies CATSRDRELAGETQYF.